This T cell receptor (beta chain) comes out of a study of T cell responses to AZD1222 COVID-19 vaccine. Concerning this clone itself: Its target is unknown.

General study results and limits: The breadth and depth of Spike-specific TCRs increased once two AZD1222 doses had been given. Among those given AZD1222, only six were seropositive at baseline. Nearly half of spike-specific TCRs reportedly target variant regions that are unmutated in the B.1.351 and B.1.1.7 variants.

The table came from immunoSEQ multiplex PCR; TCRdb's copy has only in-frame clones and leaves some out. The repertoire includes tens of thousands of clones, around 87% of them detected once, and less than 20% sits in the top ten. Germline V gene lookup returns CDR1 SGHVS and CDR2 FQNEAQ. With 6 bases clipped from V and 3 bases from J, the junction kept 8 bases outside the gene matches. This CDR3 is 16 amino acids long. The genes are TRBV7-8 and TRBJ1-1, with 12 bases fitting TRBD1. Specimen: peripheral blood, collected 28 days after the second AZD1222 dose. This receptor was obtained from an adult who received the AZD1222 COVID-19 vaccine. The CDR3 reads CASSTGTGGRYTEAFF. In DNA form, the CDR3 reads TGTGCCAGCAGTACCGGGACAGGGGGCAGGTACACTGAAGCTTTCTTT.